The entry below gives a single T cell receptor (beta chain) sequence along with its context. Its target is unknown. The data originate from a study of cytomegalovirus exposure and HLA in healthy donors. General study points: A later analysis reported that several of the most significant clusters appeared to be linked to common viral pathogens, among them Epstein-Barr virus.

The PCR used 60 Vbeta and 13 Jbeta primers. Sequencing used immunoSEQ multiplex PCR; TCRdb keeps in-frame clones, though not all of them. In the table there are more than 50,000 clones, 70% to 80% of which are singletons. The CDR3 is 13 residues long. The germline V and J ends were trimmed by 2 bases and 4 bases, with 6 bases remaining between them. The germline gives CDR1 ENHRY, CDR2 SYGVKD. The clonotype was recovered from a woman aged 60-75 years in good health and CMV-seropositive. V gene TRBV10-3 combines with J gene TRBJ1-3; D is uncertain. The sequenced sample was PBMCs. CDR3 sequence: CAISENYGNTIYF. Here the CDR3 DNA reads TGTGCCATCAGTGAGAACTACGGAAACACCATATATTTT.